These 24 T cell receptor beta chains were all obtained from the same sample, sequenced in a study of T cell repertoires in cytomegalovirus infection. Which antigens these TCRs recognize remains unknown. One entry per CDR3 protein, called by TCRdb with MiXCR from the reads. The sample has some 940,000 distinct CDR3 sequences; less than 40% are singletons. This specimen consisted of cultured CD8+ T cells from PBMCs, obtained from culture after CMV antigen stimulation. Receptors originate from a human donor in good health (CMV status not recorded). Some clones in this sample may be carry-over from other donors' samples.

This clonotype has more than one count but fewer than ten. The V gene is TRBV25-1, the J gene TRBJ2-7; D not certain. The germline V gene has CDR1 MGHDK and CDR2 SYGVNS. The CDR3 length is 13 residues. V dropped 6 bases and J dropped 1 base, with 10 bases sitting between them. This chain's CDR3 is CASSRTGSYEQYF. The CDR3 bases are TGTGCCAGCAGCCGGACGGGTTCCTACGAGCAGTACTTC.

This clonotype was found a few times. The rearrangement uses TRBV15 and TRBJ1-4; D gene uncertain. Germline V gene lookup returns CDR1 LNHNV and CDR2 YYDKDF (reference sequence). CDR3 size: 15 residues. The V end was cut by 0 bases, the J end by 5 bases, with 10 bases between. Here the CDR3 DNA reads TGTGCCACCAGCAGAGATTGGCAGCTAAATGAAAAACTGTTTTTT. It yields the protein CATSRDWQLNEKLFF.

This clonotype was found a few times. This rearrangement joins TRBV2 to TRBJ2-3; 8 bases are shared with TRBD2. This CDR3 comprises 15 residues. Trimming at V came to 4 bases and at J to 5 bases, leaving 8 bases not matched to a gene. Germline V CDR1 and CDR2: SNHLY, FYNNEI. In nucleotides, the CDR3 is TGTGCCAGCAGTGTCCGGGAGGGACGGGTAGATACGCAGTATTTT. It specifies CASSVREGRVDTQYF. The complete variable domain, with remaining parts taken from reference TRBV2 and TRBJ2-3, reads EPEVTQTPSHQVTQMGQEVILRCVPISNHLYFYWYRQILGQKVEFLVSFYNNEISEKSEIFDDQFSVERPDGSNFTLKIRSTKLEDSAMYFCASSVREGRVDTQYFGPGTRLTVL.

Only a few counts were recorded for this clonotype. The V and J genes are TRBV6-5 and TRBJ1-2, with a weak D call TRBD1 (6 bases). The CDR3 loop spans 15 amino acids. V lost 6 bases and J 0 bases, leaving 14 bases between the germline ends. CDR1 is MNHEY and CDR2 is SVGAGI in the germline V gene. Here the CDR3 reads CASSYRALANYGYTF. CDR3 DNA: TGTGCCAGCAGCTACAGGGCCCTGGCTAACTATGGCTACACCTTC.

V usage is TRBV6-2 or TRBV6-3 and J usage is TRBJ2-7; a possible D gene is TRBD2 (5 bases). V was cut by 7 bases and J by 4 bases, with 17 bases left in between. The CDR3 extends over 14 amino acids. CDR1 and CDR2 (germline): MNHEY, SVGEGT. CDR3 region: CASTRGFGGYEQYV. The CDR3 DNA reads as TGTGCCAGCACCCGCGGGTTTGGCGGATACGAGCAGTACGTC.

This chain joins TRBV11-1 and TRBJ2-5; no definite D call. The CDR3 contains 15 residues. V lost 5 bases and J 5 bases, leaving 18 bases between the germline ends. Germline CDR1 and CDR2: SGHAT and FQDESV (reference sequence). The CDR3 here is CASSPYPKNTETQYF. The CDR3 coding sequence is TGTGCCAGCAGCCCATACCCGAAAAACACGGAGACCCAGTACTTC.

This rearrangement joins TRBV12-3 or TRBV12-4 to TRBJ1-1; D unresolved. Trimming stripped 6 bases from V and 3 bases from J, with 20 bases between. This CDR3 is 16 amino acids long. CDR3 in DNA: TGTGCCAGCAGCCCAAAGGGTTGGACGGTGGACACTGAAGCTTTCTTT. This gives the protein CASSPKGWTVDTEAFF.

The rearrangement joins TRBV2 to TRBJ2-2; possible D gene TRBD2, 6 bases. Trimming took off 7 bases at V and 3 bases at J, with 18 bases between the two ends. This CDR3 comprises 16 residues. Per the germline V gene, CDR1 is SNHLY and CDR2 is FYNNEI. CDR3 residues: CASTDALGGDTGELFF. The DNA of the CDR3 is TGTGCCAGCACCGATGCCCTGGGCGGGGACACCGGGGAGCTGTTTTTT.

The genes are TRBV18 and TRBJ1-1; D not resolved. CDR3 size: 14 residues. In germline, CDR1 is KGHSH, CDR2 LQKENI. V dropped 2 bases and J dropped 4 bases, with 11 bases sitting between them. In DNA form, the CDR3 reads TGTGCCAGCTCACCAGGGCAGGCGGCCACTGAAGCTTTCTTT. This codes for CASSPGQAATEAFF.

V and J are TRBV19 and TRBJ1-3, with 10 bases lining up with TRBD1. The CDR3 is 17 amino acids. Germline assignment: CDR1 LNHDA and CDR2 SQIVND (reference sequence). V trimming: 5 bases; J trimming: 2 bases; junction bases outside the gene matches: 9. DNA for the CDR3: TGTGCCAGTAGTCTACGGGACAGGGGCCATCCTGGAAACACCATATATTTT. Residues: CASSLRDRGHPGNTIYF.

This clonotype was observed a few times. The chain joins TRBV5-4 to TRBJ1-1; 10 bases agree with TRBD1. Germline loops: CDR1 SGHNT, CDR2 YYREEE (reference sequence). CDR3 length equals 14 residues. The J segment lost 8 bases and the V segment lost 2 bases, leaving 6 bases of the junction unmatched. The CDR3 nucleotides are TGTGCCAGCAGCTTCAGGACAGGGGGAGCCGAAGCTTTCTTT. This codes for CASSFRTGGAEAFF.

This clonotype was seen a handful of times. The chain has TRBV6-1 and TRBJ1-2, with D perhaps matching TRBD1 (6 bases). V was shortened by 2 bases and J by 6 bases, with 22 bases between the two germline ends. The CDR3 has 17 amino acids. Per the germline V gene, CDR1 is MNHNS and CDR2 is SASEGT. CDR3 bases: TGTGCCAGCAGTGAATTCGTTGACAGGCTTTATTTGAATGGCTACACCTTC. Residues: CASSEFVDRLYLNGYTF.

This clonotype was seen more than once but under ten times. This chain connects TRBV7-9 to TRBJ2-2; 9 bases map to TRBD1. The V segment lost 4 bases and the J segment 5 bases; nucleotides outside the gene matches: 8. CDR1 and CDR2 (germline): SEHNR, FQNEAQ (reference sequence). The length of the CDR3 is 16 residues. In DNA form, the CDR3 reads TGTGCCAGCAGCTCTCAGGACAGGGGCGGGACCGGGGAGCTGTTTTTT. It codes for CASSSQDRGGTGELFF.

The CDR3 region has the DNA TGTGCCAGCAGCCTATCGGACCGGGCCTTGGGAGAGCAGTACTTC. It translates to CASSLSDRALGEQYF. The genes are TRBV5-4 and TRBJ2-7; D is unresolved. Trimming left V 4 bases short and J 7 bases short, with 21 bases between. The V gene's germline CDR1 is SGHNT and CDR2 YYREEE (reference sequence). The CDR3 has 15 amino acids.

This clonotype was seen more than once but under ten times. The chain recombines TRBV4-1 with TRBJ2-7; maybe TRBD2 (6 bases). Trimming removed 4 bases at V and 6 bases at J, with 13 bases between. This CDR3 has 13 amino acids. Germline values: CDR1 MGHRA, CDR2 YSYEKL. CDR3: CASSLSRGTEQYV. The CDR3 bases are TGCGCCAGCAGCCTCTCACGCGGGACCGAGCAGTACGTC.

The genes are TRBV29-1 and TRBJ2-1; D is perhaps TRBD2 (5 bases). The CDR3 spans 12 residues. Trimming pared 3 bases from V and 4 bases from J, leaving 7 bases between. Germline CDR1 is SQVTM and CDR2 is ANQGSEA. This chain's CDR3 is CSVDPGYNEQFF. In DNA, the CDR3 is TGCAGCGTTGACCCGGGGTACAATGAGCAGTTCTTC.

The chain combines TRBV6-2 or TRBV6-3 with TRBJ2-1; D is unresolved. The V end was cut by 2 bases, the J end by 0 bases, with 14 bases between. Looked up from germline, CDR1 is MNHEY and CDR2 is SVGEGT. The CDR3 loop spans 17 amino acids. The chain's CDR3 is CASSYMPKRHSYNEQFF. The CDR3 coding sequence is TGTGCCAGCAGTTACATGCCCAAGAGACACTCCTACAATGAGCAGTTCTTC.

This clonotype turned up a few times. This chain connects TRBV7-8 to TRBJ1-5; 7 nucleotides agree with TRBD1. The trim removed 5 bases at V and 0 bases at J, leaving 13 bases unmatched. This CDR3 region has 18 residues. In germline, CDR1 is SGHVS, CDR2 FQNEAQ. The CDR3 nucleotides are TGTGCCAGCAGCCAATCTCGGCAGGGGGGACATAGCAATCAGCCCCAGCATTTT. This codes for CASSQSRQGGHSNQPQHF.

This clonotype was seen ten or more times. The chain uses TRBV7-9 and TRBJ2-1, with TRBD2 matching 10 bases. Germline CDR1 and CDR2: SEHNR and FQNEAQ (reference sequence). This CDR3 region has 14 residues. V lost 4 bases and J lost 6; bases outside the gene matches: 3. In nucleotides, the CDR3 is TGTGCCAGCAGCTCTAGCGGGGGAGCCAATGAGCAGTTCTTC. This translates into CASSSSGGANEQFF.

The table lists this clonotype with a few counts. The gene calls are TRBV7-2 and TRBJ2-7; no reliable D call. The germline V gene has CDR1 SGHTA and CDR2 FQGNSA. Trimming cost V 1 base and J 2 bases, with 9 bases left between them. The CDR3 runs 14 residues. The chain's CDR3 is CASSLGPLPYEQYF. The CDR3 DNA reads TGTGCCAGCAGCTTAGGTCCGCTCCCCTACGAGCAGTACTTC.

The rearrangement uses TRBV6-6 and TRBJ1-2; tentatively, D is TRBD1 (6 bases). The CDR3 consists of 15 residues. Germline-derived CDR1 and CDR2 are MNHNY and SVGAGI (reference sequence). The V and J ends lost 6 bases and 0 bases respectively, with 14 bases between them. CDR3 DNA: TGTGCCAGCAGCCAGACAGGAGGAGCTAACTATGGCTACACCTTC. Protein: CASSQTGGANYGYTF.

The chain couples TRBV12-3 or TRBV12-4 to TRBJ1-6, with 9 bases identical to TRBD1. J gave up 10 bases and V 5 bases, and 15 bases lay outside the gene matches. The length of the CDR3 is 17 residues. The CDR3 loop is CASSKQPWTGAGSPLHF. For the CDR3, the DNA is TGTGCCAGCAGTAAACAACCATGGACAGGGGCGGGATCACCCCTCCACTTT.

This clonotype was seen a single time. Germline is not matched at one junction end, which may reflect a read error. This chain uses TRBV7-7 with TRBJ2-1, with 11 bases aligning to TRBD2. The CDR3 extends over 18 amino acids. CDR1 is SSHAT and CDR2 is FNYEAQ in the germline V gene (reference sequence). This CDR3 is CASSLALPGLAAYNEQFF. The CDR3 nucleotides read TGTGCTAGCAGCTTAGCACTCCCGGGACTAGCGGCCTACAATGAGCAGTTCTTC.

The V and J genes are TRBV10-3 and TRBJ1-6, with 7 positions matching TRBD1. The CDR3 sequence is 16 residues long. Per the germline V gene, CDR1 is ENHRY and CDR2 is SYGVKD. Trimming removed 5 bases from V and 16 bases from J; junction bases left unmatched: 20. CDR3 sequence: CAISSHQDRQITELHF. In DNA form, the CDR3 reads TGTGCCATCAGTTCCCACCAGGACAGGCAGATAACGGAACTCCACTTT.